Each of the 26 T cell receptor beta chains below was sequenced from the same sample in a study of cytomegalovirus exposure and HLA in healthy donors. PCR employed 60 Vbeta and 13 Jbeta primers. Data came from immunoSEQ multiplex PCR; TCRdb stores just in-frame clones and leaves some out. The sample includes about 160,000 clones. Sequencing used PBMCs. The receptors come from a woman between 55 and 75 years old in good health and CMV-seronegative.

The chain carries TRBV7-2 and TRBJ1-5; 10 bases match TRBD1. V gave up 1 base and J gave up 9 bases; unmatched junction bases: 6. Germline V lookup: CDR1 SGHTA, CDR2 FQGNSA. There are 15 residues in the CDR3. CDR3 nucleotides: TGTGCCAGCAGCTTAGTGGGACAGGGGATTTTGCCCCAGCATTTT. Translation gives CASSLVGQGILPQHF.

This sequence joins TRBV5-1 and TRBJ2-7; D uncertain. Trimming stripped 6 bases from V and 5 bases from J, with 9 bases between. Germline assignment: CDR1 SGHRS and CDR2 YFSETQ. This CDR3 has 11 residues. For the CDR3, the DNA is TGCGCCAGCAAGATGGGCGACGAGCAGTACTTC. Its protein is CASKMGDEQYF.

V and J are TRBV29-1 and TRBJ1-4; no clear D. Trimming cost V 8 bases and J 7 bases, with 17 bases left between them. The length of the CDR3 is 13 residues. Germline-derived CDR1 and CDR2 are SQVTM and ANQGSEA. The CDR3 DNA is TGCAGCATCCGGTCTTCGTCGAGTGAAAAACTGTTTTTT. Protein: CSIRSSSSEKLFF.

The chain uses TRBV5-1 and TRBJ1-4; no definite D call. V lost 2 bases to trimming and J lost 6 bases, with 11 bases between them. Germline V gene data show CDR1 as SGHRS and CDR2 as YFSETQ. The CDR3 spans 14 residues. CDR3 bases: TGCGCCAGCAGCTTTGTCCTGGGAGATGAAAAACTGTTTTTT. The encoded protein is CASSFVLGDEKLFF. The full variable domain, its missing parts supplied by reference TRBV5-1 and TRBJ1-4, is KAGVTQTPRYLIKTRGQQVTLSCSPISGHRSVSWYQQTPGQGLQFLFEYFSETQRNKGNFPGRFSGRQFSNSRSEMNVSTLELGDSALYLCASSFVLGDEKLFFGSGTQLSVL.

The J gene is TRBJ2-5, the V gene TRBV5-1; 16 bases are a match to TRBD2. Germline CDR1 is SGHRS and CDR2 is YFSETQ. After removal of 4 bases from V and 5 bases from J, the junction contained 5 bases not matched to a gene. The CDR3 has 16 residues. CDR3 protein: CASSGTSGGARETQYF. In DNA form, the CDR3 reads TGCGCCAGCAGCGGGACTAGCGGGGGGGCTCGGGAGACCCAGTACTTC.

CDR3 bases: TGTGCCAGTAGTATTAACAGGGGTGCAACTAATGAAAAACTGTTTTTT. Protein sequence: CASSINRGATNEKLFF. The chain recombines TRBV19 with TRBJ1-4; TRBD1 matches at 7 bases. Germline CDR1 reads LNHDA; CDR2 reads SQIVND (reference sequence). V lost 3 bases, J lost 0 bases, and 4 bases stayed unmatched. The CDR3 covers 16 residues. The full variable domain, its missing parts supplied by reference TRBV19 and TRBJ1-4, is DGGITQSPKYLFRKEGQNVTLSCEQNLNHDAMYWYRQDPGQGLRLIYYSQIVNDFQKGDIAEGYSVSREKKESFPLTVTSAQKNPTAFYLCASSINRGATNEKLFFGSGTQLSVL.

V is TRBV7-8 and J is TRBJ2-5, with 7 bases aligning to TRBD1. The CDR3 has 16 amino acids. Trimming took 1 base from V and 0 from J; bases not matched to a gene: 5. CDR1 and CDR2 from the germline V gene are SGHVS and FQNEAQ. CDR3 coding DNA: TGTGCCAGCAGCTTAGTGACAGGGAAGTACCAAGAGACCCAGTACTTC. Protein: CASSLVTGKYQETQYF. Filled out from reference TRBV7-8 and TRBJ2-5, the complete variable domain reads GAGVSQSPRYKVAKRGQDVALRCDPISGHVSLFWYQQALGQGPEFLTYFQNEAQLDKSGLPSDRFFAERPEGSVSTLKIQRTQQEDSAVYLCASSLVTGKYQETQYFGPGTRLLVL.

This chain uses TRBV7-2 with TRBJ1-4, with a possible D match to TRBD1 (6 bases). This CDR3 spans 15 amino acids. In germline, CDR1 is SGHTA, CDR2 FQGNSA. Trimming removed 5 bases at V and 7 bases at J, with 17 bases between. CDR3 protein: CASSRSGGMGEKLFF. Here the CDR3 DNA reads TGTGCCAGCAGCCGCTCGGGGGGCATGGGTGAAAAACTGTTTTTT. The variable domain in full, completed from reference TRBV7-2 and TRBJ1-4, reads GAGVSQSPSNKVTEKGKDVELRCDPISGHTALYWYRQSLGQGLEFLIYFQGNSAPDKSGLPSDRFSAERTGGSVSTLTIQRTQQEDSAVYLCASSRSGGMGEKLFFGSGTQLSVL.

The chain couples TRBV5-1 to TRBJ1-2, with TRBD1 matching over 8 bases. With V trimmed by 5 bases and J by 4 bases, 7 bases remained unmatched. CDR1 and CDR2 (germline): SGHRS, YFSETQ. The CDR3 runs 14 residues. CDR3 DNA: TGCGCCAGCAGGACACAGGGGGACCTCTATGGCTACACCTTC. Translated, it gives CASRTQGDLYGYTF.

The V and J genes are TRBV5-4 and TRBJ2-1; possible D gene TRBD1, 6 bases. Trimming shortened V by 2 bases and J by 0 bases, and 12 bases separated the two germline ends. Germline CDR1 and CDR2: SGHNT and YYREEE (reference sequence). The CDR3 length is 16 residues. The DNA of the CDR3 is TGTGCCAGCAGCTTAAGGGCAGGGGTCTCCTACAATGAGCAGTTCTTC. Protein product: CASSLRAGVSYNEQFF.

The chain combines TRBV9 with TRBJ2-3; 8 bases fit TRBD2. Losses at the gene ends were 0 bases for V and 4 bases for J; bases not matched to a gene: 7. The CDR3 runs to 16 residues. CDR1 SGDLS and CDR2 YYNGEE come from the germline V gene. CDR3 in amino acids: CASSVARAGEPDTQYF. The CDR3 region has the DNA TGTGCCAGCAGCGTAGCTCGAGCGGGAGAGCCAGATACGCAGTATTTT.

V usage is TRBV7-9 and J usage is TRBJ1-4; D remains ambiguous. Germline V lookup: CDR1 SEHNR, CDR2 FQNEAQ (reference sequence). There are 14 residues in the CDR3. Between the trimmed V and J ends, which lost 5 bases and 8 bases, there was a span of 15 bases. CDR3 residues: CASSPIRIGEKLFF. CDR3 bases: TGTGCCAGCAGCCCGATACGAATCGGGGAAAAACTGTTTTTT.

V and J are TRBV10-1 and TRBJ2-5; D perhaps matches TRBD1 (6 bases). V shed 4 bases and J shed 0 bases, with 18 bases lying between them. Germline CDR1 and CDR2: WNHNN and SYGVQD (reference sequence). The CDR3 loop spans 17 amino acids. In DNA form, the CDR3 reads TGCGCCAGCAGTGGAAGCTTTGGGGGCCTGAACCAAGAGACCCAGTACTTC. It translates to CASSGSFGGLNQETQYF.

The chain uses TRBV11-1 and TRBJ2-7, with D perhaps TRBD1 (6 bases). Trimming left V 5 bases short and J 3 bases short, with 11 bases between. There are 13 residues in the CDR3. Germline assignment: CDR1 SGHAT and CDR2 FQDESV (reference sequence). CDR3 coding DNA: TGTGCCAGCAGCACTCTACAGGGCTACGAGCAGTACTTC. Its translation is CASSTLQGYEQYF. The full variable domain, in which reference TRBV11-1 and TRBJ2-7 provide the parts outside the CDR3, is EAEVAQSPRYKITEKSQAVAFWCDPISGHATLYWYRQILGQGPELLVQFQDESVVDDSQLPKDRFSAERLKGVDSTLKIQPAELGDSAMYLCASSTLQGYEQYFGPGTRLTVT.

This chain uses TRBV19 with TRBJ1-5; the D gene is possibly TRBD1 (5 bases). Germline V lookup: CDR1 LNHDA, CDR2 SQIVND (reference sequence). The CDR3 extends over 14 amino acids. Trimming stripped 9 bases from V and 0 bases from J, with 12 bases between. The CDR3 DNA follows: TGTGCCAGCGACAGCTACCATAGCAATCAGCCCCAGCATTTT. It specifies CASDSYHSNQPQHF.

The CDR3 DNA follows: TGTGCCAGCTCCCGTGGGGCCACGGGTAATTCACCCCTCCACTTT. This translates into CASSRGATGNSPLHF. This chain joins TRBV27 and TRBJ1-6; possible D gene TRBD1, 5 bases. The germline gives CDR1 MNHEY, CDR2 SMNVEV (reference sequence). V lost 8 bases to trimming and J lost 6 bases, with 17 bases between them. This CDR3 is 15 amino acids long.

The CDR3 protein is CASSPRSSAGSPLHF. CDR3 bases: TGTGCCAGCAGCCCCCGGTCGTCGGCGGGTTCACCCCTCCACTTT. This chain connects TRBV11-2 to TRBJ1-6; no reliable D call. Germline CDR1 and CDR2: SGHAT and FQNNGV. The length of the CDR3 is 15 residues. V lost 5 bases, J lost 9 bases, and 17 bases lay in between. The whole variable domain, filled in from reference TRBV11-2 and TRBJ1-6, reads EAGVAQSPRYKIIEKRQSVAFWCNPISGHATLYWYQQILGQGPKLLIQFQNNGVVDDSQLPKDRFSAERLKGVDSTLKIQPAKLEDSAVYLCASSPRSSAGSPLHFGNGTRLTVT.

The chain employs TRBV2 and TRBJ1-1; D unclear. The CDR3 contains 13 residues. Germline values: CDR1 SNHLY, CDR2 FYNNEI. V was cut by 3 bases and J by 3 bases, with 8 bases left in between. CDR3 nucleotide sequence: TGTGCCAGCAGTGAGTGGCAGTACACTGAAGCTTTCTTT. Translated: CASSEWQYTEAFF.

This sequence joins TRBV7-2 and TRBJ1-1; no definite D call. Germline CDR1 is SGHTA and CDR2 is FQGNSA. The CDR3 has 16 amino acids. Between the trimmed V and J ends, which lost 5 bases and 1 base, there was a span of 17 bases. Here the CDR3 DNA reads TGTGCCAGCAGCCCAAAGGCTAGTCTCAGGAACACTGAAGCTTTCTTT. Residues: CASSPKASLRNTEAFF.

This chain joins TRBV11-1 and TRBJ2-7, with a weak D call TRBD2 (5 bases). CDR3 length: 14 amino acids. Germline CDR1 SGHAT, CDR2 FQDESV (reference sequence). V lost 5 bases and J 5 bases, leaving 16 bases between the germline ends. CDR3 in DNA: TGTGCCAGCAGCCCCAAAGTGGCGCGGGACGAGCAGTACTTC. Translation: CASSPKVARDEQYF.

The J gene is TRBJ1-1, the V gene TRBV19; 7 bases agree with TRBD1. Germline-derived CDR1 and CDR2 are LNHDA and SQIVND (reference sequence). The junction had 8 bases not matched to a gene; V was cut back by 6 bases and J by 1 base. CDR3 length: 15 amino acids. DNA of the CDR3: TGTGCCAGTAGAGGACCGGGACAGAAGAACACTGAAGCTTTCTTT. It translates to CASRGPGQKNTEAFF.

The V call is TRBV7-2, the J call TRBJ2-1; 10 bases are a match to TRBD2. Germline CDR1 is SGHTA and CDR2 is FQGNSA. V gave up 5 bases and J gave up 6 bases; unmatched junction bases: 19. CDR3 length: 19 amino acids. CDR3 sequence (DNA): TGTGCCAGCAGCCCAAACCCGGGACTAGCGCCCCTGCGTGGCAATGAGCAGTTCTTC. Its protein product is CASSPNPGLAPLRGNEQFF.

The chain uses TRBV19 and TRBJ1-5; D remains ambiguous. CDR3 length: 16 residues. Germline CDR1 and CDR2: LNHDA and SQIVND (reference sequence). V lost 4 bases, J lost 2 bases, and 15 bases lay in between. This CDR3 is CASSTRTSLGNQPQHF. The CDR3 DNA reads as TGTGCCAGTAGTACCCGGACTTCACTGGGCAATCAGCCCCAGCATTTT.

The rearrangement links TRBV6-1 to TRBJ1-2; D perhaps matches TRBD1 (6 bases). CDR3 length: 16 amino acids. Germline loops: CDR1 MNHNS, CDR2 SASEGT. V lost 3 bases, J lost 0 bases, and 14 bases lay in between. CDR3 in DNA: TGTGCCAGCAGTGACCGGGACACGCCAGCTAACTATGGCTACACCTTC. Encoded protein: CASSDRDTPANYGYTF.

Comments on this clone: Other nucleotide sequences from this sample produce the same CDR3. The J gene is TRBJ1-2, the V gene TRBV7-9, with D possibly being TRBD1 (5 bases). Trimming pared 5 bases from V and 8 bases from J, leaving 18 bases between. There are 14 residues in the CDR3. CDR1 and CDR2 from the germline V gene are SEHNR and FQNEAQ (reference sequence). The DNA for the CDR3 is TGTGCCAGCAGCCCAGTCAACCAGGGTGGCGGCTACACCTTC. Translating it yields CASSPVNQGGGYTF. Drawing the rest from reference TRBV7-9 and TRBJ1-2, the complete variable domain is DTGVSQNPRHKITKRGQNVTFRCDPISEHNRLYWYRQTLGQGPEFLTYFQNEAQLEKSRLLSDRFSAERPKGSFSTLEIQRTEQGDSAMYLCASSPVNQGGGYTFGSGTRLTVV.

This chain links TRBV5-1 with TRBJ2-1; TRBD2 is a possible D gene (5 bases). The CDR3 has 14 residues. Trimming took off 0 bases at V and 6 bases at J, with 10 bases between the two ends. CDR1 and CDR2 (germline): SGHRS, YFSETQ. This CDR3 is CASSLAEGGNEQFF. The DNA of the CDR3 is TGCGCCAGCAGCTTGGCAGAGGGCGGCAATGAGCAGTTCTTC. The entire variable domain, with the rest obtained from reference TRBV5-1 and TRBJ2-1, is as follows: KAGVTQTPRYLIKTRGQQVTLSCSPISGHRSVSWYQQTPGQGLQFLFEYFSETQRNKGNFPGRFSGRQFSNSRSEMNVSTLELGDSALYLCASSLAEGGNEQFFGPGTRLTVL.